This entry concerns a single T cell receptor (beta chain). Its antigen is as yet unknown. The record originates from a study of T cell responses to AZD1222 COVID-19 vaccine. Study information: Analysis merged second doses at about 4 or about 12 weeks. The study, taken as a whole, reports: Rises in breadth and depth of Spike-specific TCRs came after two AZD1222 doses. Samples come after the peak T cell response, not at day 14.

This table comes from immunoSEQ multiplex PCR, and its TCRdb copy is limited to in-frame clones, with some not included. The sample gives 150,000 or so clones, around 92% of which show up once; over 1.3% is in the top ten. The CDR3 is made up of 17 amino acids. Germline V gene data show CDR1 as LGHDT and CDR2 as YNNKEL (reference sequence). The germline V and J ends were trimmed by 0 bases and 6 bases, with 18 bases remaining between them. Sequences were derived from peripheral blood, sampled on day 0 of AZD1222 vaccination. This chain connects TRBV3-1 (or the pseudogene TRBV3-2) to TRBJ1-3; D gene ambiguous. The sequence came from an adult in good health. As DNA, the CDR3 is TGTGCCAGCAGCCAAGAGGAAGACACCTCACGTGAAAACACCATATATTTT. Its protein is CASSQEEDTSRENTIYF.